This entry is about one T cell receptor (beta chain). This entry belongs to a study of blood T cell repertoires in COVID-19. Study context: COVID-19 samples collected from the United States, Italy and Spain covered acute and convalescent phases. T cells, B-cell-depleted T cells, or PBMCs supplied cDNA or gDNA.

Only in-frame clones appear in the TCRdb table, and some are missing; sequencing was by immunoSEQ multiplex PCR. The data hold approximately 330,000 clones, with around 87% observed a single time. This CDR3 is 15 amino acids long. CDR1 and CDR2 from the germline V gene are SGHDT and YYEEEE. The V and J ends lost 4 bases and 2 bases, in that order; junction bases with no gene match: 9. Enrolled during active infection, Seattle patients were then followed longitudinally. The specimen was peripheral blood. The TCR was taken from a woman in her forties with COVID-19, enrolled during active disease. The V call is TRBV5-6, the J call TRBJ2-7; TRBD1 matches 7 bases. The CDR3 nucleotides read TGTGCCAGCAGCATACTGACAGGGCCGGCCTACGAGCAGTACTTC. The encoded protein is CASSILTGPAYEQYF.